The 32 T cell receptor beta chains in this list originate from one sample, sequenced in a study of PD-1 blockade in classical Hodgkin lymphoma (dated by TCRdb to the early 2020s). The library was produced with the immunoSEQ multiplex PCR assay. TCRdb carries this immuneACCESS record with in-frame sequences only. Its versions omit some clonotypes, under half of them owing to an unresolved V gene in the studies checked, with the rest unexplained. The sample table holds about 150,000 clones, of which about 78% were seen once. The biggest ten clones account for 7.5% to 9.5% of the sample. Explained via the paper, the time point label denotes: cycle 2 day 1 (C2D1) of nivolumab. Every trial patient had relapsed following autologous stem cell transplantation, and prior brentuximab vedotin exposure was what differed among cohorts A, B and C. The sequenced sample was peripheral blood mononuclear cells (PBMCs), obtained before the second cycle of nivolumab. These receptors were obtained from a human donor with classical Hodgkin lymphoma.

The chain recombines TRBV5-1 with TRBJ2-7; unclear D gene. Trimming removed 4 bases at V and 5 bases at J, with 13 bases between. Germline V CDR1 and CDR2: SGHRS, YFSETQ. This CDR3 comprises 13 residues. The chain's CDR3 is CASSPQMGNEQYF. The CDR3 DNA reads TGCGCCAGCAGCCCCCAGATGGGGAACGAGCAGTACTTC.

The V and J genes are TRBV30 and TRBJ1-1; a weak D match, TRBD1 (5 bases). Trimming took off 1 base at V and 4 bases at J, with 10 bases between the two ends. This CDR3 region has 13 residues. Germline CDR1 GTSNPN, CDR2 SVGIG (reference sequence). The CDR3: CAWSARERTEAFF. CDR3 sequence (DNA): TGTGCCTGGAGTGCCAGGGAGCGCACTGAAGCTTTCTTT. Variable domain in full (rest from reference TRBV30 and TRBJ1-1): SQTIHQWPATLVQPVGSPLSLECTVEGTSNPNLYWYRQAAGRGLQLLFYSVGIGQISSEVPQNLSASRPQDRQFILSSKKLLLSDSGFYLCAWSARERTEAFFGQGTRLTVV.

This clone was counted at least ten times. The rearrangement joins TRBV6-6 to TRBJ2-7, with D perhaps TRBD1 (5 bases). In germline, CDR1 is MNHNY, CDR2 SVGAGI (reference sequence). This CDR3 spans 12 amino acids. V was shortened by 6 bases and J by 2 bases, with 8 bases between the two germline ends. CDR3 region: CASRPGTYEQYF. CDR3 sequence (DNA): TGTGCCAGCAGACCAGGGACCTACGAGCAGTACTTC.

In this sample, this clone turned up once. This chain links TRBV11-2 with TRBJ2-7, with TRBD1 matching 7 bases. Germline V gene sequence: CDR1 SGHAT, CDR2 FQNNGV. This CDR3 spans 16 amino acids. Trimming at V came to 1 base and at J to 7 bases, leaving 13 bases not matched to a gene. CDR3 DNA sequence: TGTGCCAGCAGCTTAGTGGATAACTTACAGGGGAAAGAGCAGTACTTC. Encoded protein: CASSLVDNLQGKEQYF.

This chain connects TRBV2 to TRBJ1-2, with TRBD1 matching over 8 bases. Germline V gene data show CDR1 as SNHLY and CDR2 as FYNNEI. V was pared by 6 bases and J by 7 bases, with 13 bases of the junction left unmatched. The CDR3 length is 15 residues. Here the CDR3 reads CASRVQGARVGGYTF. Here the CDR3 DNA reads TGTGCCAGCAGGGTTCAGGGGGCGCGGGTCGGTGGCTACACCTTC.

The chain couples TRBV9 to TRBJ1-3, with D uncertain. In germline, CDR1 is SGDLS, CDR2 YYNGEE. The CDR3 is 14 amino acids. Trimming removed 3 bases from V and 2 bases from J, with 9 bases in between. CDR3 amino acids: CASSETLPGNTIYF. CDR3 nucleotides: TGTGCCAGCAGCGAGACATTACCTGGAAACACCATATATTTT.

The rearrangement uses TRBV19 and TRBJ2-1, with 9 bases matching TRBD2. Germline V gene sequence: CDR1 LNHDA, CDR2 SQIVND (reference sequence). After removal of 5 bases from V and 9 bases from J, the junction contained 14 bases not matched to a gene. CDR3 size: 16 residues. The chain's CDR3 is CASSGAIYAGGFEQFF. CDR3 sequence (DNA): TGTGCCAGTAGTGGGGCTATTTATGCGGGAGGGTTTGAGCAGTTCTTC. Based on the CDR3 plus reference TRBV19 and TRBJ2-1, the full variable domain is DGGITQSPKYLFRKEGQNVTLSCEQNLNHDAMYWYRQDPGQGLRLIYYSQIVNDFQKGDIAEGYSVSREKKESFPLTVTSAQKNPTAFYLCASSGAIYAGGFEQFFGPGTRLTVL.

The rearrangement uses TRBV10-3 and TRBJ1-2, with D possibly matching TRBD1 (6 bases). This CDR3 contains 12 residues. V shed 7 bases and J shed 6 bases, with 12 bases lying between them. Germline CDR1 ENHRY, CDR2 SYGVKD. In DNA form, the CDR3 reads TGTGCCATCAAAAGGGACACCCATGGCTACACCTTC. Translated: CAIKRDTHGYTF.

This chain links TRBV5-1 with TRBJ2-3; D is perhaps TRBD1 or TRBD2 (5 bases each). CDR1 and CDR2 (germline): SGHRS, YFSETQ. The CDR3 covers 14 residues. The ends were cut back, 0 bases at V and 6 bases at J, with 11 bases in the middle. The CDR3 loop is CASSLDPGADTQYF. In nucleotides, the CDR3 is TGCGCCAGCAGCTTGGACCCCGGGGCTGATACGCAGTATTTT. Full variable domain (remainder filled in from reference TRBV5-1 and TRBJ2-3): KAGVTQTPRYLIKTRGQQVTLSCSPISGHRSVSWYQQTPGQGLQFLFEYFSETQRNKGNFPGRFSGRQFSNSRSEMNVSTLELGDSALYLCASSLDPGADTQYFGPGTRLTVL.

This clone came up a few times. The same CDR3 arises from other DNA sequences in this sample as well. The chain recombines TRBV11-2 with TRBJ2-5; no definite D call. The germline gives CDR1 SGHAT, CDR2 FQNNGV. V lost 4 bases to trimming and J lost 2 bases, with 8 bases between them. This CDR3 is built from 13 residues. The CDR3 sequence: CASSSTVQETQYF. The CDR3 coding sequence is TGTGCCAGCAGCTCTACAGTTCAAGAGACCCAGTACTTC.

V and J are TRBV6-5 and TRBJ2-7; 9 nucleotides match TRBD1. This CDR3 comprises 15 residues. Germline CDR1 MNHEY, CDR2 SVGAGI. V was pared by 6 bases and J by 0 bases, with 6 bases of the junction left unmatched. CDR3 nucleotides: TGTGCCAGCAGCCAGGGACAGGGCCTCTCCTACGAGCAGTACTTC. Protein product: CASSQGQGLSYEQYF.

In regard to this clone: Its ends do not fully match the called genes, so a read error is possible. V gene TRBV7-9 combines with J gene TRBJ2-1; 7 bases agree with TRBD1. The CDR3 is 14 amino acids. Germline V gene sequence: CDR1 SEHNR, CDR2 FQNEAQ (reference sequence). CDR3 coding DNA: TGTGCCAGCAGCTTAGATGGTCCCCGGGACAGCTTGGTCTTC. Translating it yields CASSLDGPRDSLVF.

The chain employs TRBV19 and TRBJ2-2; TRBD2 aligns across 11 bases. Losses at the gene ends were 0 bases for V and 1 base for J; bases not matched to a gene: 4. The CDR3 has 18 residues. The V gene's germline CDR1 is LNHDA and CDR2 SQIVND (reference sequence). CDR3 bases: TGTGCCAGTAGTATAGATGGTGGGACTAGCGGGAACACCGGGGAGCTGTTTTTT. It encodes CASSIDGGTSGNTGELFF.

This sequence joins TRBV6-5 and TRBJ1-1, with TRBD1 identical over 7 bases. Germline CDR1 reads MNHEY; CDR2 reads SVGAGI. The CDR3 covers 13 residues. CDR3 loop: CASGGEEPTEAFF. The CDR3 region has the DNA TGTGCTTCAGGGGGTGAGGAACCTACTGAAGCTTTCTTT.

Written as DNA, the CDR3 is TGTGCCAGCAGTCGACAGGGTTCGAAAAACATTCAGTACTTC. Its protein is CASSRQGSKNIQYF. The chain is built from TRBV7-9 and TRBJ2-4, with 7 bases fitting TRBD1. The CDR3 loop spans 14 amino acids. Germline V lookup: CDR1 SEHNR, CDR2 FQNEAQ (reference sequence). V trimming: 6 bases; J trimming: 4 bases; junction bases outside the gene matches: 6.

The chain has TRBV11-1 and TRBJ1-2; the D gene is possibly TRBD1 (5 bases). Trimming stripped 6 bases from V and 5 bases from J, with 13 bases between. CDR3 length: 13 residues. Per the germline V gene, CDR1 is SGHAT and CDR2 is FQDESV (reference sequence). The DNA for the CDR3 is TGTGCCAGCAGTCTCGGACAACCTTATGGCTACACCTTC. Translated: CASSLGQPYGYTF.

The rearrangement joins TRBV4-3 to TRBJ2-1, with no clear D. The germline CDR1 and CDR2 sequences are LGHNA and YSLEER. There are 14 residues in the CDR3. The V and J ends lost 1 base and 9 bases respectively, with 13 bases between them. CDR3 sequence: CASSQAASEVEQFF. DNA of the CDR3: TGCGCCAGCAGCCAAGCTGCGTCCGAAGTTGAGCAGTTCTTC.

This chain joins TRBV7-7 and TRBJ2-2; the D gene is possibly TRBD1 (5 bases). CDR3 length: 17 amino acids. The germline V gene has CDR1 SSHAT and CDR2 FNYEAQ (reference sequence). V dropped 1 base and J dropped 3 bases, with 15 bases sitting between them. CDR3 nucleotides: TGTGCCAGCAGCTTAGACAGGATTGGGCAGCACACCGGGGAGCTGTTTTTT. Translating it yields CASSLDRIGQHTGELFF.

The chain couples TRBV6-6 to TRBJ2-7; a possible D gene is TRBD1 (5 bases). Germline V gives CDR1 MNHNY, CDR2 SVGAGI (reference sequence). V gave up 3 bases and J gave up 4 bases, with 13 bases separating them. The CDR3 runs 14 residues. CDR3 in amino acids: CASSYIAQAYEQYF. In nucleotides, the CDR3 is TGTGCCAGCAGTTATATCGCACAGGCTTACGAGCAGTACTTC.

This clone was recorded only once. The CDR3 is CASSQGPGQGRMGSEAFF. In DNA, the CDR3 is TGCGCCAGCAGCCAAGGACCCGGACAGGGAAGGATGGGCTCTGAAGCTTTCTTT. The chain employs TRBV4-3 and TRBJ1-1; 8 nucleotides match TRBD1. Germline values: CDR1 LGHNA, CDR2 YSLEER. V gave up 1 base and J gave up 6 bases; unmatched junction bases: 16. The CDR3 is 18 amino acids.

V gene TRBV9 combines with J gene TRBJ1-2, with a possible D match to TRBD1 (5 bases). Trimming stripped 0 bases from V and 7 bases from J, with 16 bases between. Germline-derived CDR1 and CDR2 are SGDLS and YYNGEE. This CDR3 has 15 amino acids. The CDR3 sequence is CASSVDLQGLLGYTF. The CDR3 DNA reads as TGTGCCAGCAGCGTAGATCTCCAGGGATTACTTGGCTACACCTTC.

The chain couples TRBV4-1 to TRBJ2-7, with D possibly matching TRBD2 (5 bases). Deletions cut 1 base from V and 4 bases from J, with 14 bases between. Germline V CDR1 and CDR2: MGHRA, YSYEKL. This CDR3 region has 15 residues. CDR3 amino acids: CASSQGHLAGYEQYF. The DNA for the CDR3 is TGCGCCAGCAGCCAAGGTCATTTGGCGGGTTACGAGCAGTACTTC.

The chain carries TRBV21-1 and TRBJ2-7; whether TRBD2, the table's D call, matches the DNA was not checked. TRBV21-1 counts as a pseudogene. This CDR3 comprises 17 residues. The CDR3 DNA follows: TGTGCCAGCAGCATAAAAACCGCCGGGGGACGGGTTTACGAGCAGTACTTC. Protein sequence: CASSIKTAGGRVYEQYF.

CDR3 protein: CSVPLGANVLTF. CDR3 nucleotides: TGCAGCGTCCCGCTCGGGGCCAACGTCCTGACTTTC. The chain is built from TRBV29-1 and TRBJ2-6; D is undetermined. Germline CDR1 is SQVTM and CDR2 is ANQGSEA. This CDR3 is built from 12 residues. V was shortened by 6 bases and J by 4 bases, with 7 bases between the two germline ends. Using reference TRBV29-1 and TRBJ2-6 for the parts outside the CDR3, the full variable domain is SAVISQKPSRDICQRGTSLTIQCQVDSQVTMMFWYRQQPGQSLTLIATANQGSEATYESGFVIDKFPISRPNLTFSTLTVSNMSPEDSSIYLCSVPLGANVLTFGAGSRLTVL.

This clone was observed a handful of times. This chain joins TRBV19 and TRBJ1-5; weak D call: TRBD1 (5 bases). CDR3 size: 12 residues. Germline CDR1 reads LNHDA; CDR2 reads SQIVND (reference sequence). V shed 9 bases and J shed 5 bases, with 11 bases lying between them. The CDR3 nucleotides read TGTGCCAGCCGGGACGAGGATCAGCCCCAGCATTTT. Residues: CASRDEDQPQHF.

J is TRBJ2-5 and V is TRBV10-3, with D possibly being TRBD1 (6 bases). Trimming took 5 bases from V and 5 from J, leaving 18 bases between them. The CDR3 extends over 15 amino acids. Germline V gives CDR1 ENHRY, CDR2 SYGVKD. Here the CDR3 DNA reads TGTGCCATCAGTAAGCAGGGCGAAAGGGGGGAGACCCAGTACTTC. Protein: CAISKQGERGETQYF.

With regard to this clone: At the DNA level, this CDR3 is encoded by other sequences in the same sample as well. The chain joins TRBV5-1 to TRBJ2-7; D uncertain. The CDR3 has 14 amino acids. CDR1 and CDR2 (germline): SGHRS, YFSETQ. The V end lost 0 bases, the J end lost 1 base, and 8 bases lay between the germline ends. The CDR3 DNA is TGCGCCAGCAGCTTGGTGGGCGGTTCCTACGAGCAGTACTTC. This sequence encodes CASSLVGGSYEQYF.

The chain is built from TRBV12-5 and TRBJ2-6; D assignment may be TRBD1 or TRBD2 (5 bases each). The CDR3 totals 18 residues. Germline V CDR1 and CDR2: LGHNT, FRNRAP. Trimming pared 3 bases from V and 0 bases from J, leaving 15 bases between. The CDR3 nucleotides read TGTGCTAGTGGTTTAGGGACCGGGCCATACTCTGGGGCCAACGTCCTGACTTTC. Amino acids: CASGLGTGPYSGANVLTF.

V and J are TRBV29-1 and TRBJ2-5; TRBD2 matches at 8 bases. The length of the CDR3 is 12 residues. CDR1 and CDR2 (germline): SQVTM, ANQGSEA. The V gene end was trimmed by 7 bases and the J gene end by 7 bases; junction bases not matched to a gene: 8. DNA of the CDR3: TGCAGCGGTAGCGGGGCCCGTGTGACCCAGTACTTC. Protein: CSGSGARVTQYF. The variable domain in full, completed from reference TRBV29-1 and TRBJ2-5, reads SAVISQKPSRDICQRGTSLTIQCQVDSQVTMMFWYRQQPGQSLTLIATANQGSEATYESGFVIDKFPISRPNLTFSTLTVSNMSPEDSSIYLCSGSGARVTQYFGPGTRLLVL.

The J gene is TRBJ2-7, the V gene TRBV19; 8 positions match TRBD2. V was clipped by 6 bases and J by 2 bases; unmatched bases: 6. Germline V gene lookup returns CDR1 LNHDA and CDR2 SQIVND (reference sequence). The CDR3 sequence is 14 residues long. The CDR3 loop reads CASSSPGGPYEQYF. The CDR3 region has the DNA TGTGCCAGTAGCAGCCCGGGAGGGCCCTACGAGCAGTACTTC.

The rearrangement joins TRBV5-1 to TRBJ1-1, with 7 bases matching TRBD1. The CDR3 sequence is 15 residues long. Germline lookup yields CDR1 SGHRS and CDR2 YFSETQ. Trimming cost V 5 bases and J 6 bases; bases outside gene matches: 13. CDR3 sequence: CASRRQGGNWPEAFF. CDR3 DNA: TGCGCCAGCAGAAGACAGGGAGGGAACTGGCCTGAAGCTTTCTTT. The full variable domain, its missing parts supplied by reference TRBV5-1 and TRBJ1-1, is KAGVTQTPRYLIKTRGQQVTLSCSPISGHRSVSWYQQTPGQGLQFLFEYFSETQRNKGNFPGRFSGRQFSNSRSEMNVSTLELGDSALYLCASRRQGGNWPEAFFGQGTRLTVV.

CDR3 sequence: CAIGTPDLSTDTQYF. The CDR3 DNA reads as TGTGCCATCGGGACCCCAGACCTTAGCACAGATACGCAGTATTTT. The rearrangement uses TRBV10-3 and TRBJ2-3, with D perhaps matching TRBD1 or TRBD2 (5 bases each). Trimming took off 8 bases at V and 0 bases at J, with 15 bases between the two ends. CDR1 is ENHRY and CDR2 is SYGVKD in the germline V gene. The CDR3 runs 15 residues.